The 14 T cell receptor beta chains reported below all come from one sample, sequenced in a study of blood T cells in healthy people across ages. Primers used in a second PCR of about 7 to 12 cycles were a sample-barcoded 5' primer and a J-beta primer mix. TCRdb independently ran MiXCR on the 5' RACE reads; one entry per CDR3 protein. The data contain about 1.5 million distinct CDR3 sequences, 35% to 45% of them singletons. Specimen: blood. These TCRs come from a woman aged 18-35 years in good health.

As for this clonotype: This could be a read error, since a much larger clone is one nucleotide away. J is TRBJ2-1 and V is TRBV4-3; D perhaps matches TRBD2 (6 bases). This CDR3 is built from 15 residues. The germline V and J ends were trimmed by 4 bases and 3 bases, with 13 bases remaining between them. Germline CDR1 LGHNA, CDR2 YSLEER. The DNA for the CDR3 is TGCGCCAGCAGCCGAGTGAGCGGGTGCTACAATGAGCAGTTCTTC. Translated: CASSRVSGCYNEQFF.

This clonotype appeared a single time. J is TRBJ2-7 and V is TRBV4-3; D possibly corresponds to TRBD2 (5 bases). The CDR3 totals 13 residues. Trimming cost V 4 bases and J 7 bases, with 14 bases left between them. The V gene's germline CDR1 is LGHNA and CDR2 YSLEER. The CDR3, as DNA: TGCGCCAGCAGCCCGGGTGCGGGTCGAGAGCAGTACTTC. It is translated as CASSPGAGREQYF.

The V call is TRBV4-2, the J call TRBJ2-3; TRBD2 matches at 9 bases. Germline trimming cut 1 base from V and 6 bases from J; bases unmatched to any gene: 8. Germline V gives CDR1 LGHNA, CDR2 YNFKEQ. The CDR3 totals 16 residues. CDR3 coding DNA: TGTGCCAGCAGCCAAGTGGGCAGACTAGCGGAGGATACGCAGTATTTT. Translating gives CASSQVGRLAEDTQYF.

This clonotype was found a few times. The chain uses TRBV7-2 and TRBJ2-1; D is ambiguous. This CDR3 has 16 residues. Germline V CDR1 and CDR2: SGHTA, FQGNSA. V lost 2 bases, J lost 5 bases, and 16 bases lay in between. The CDR3 coding sequence is TGTGCCAGCAGCTTATGGCCCGATCCTCTTAACAATGAGCAGTTCTTC. It is translated as CASSLWPDPLNNEQFF.

The chain employs TRBV29-1 and TRBJ2-7; D not certain. Germline V gene lookup returns CDR1 SQVTM and CDR2 ANQGSEA. Trimming pared 6 bases from V and 2 bases from J, leaving 17 bases between. This CDR3 spans 14 amino acids. Written as DNA, the CDR3 is TGCAGCGTAGGATCGGTGCTAAGAACCTACGAGCAGTACTTC. Residues: CSVGSVLRTYEQYF.

This clonotype was observed a few times. This may be a read error, as it is one base from a much larger clone. This rearrangement joins TRBV29-1 to TRBJ2-7; D tentatively fits TRBD1 or TRBD2 (5 bases each). This CDR3 has 12 amino acids. The V end lost 5 bases, the J end lost 0 bases, and 8 bases lay between the germline ends. From germline, CDR1 is SQVTM and CDR2 ANQGSEA. The CDR3 region is CSVTGASYEQYF. CDR3 coding DNA: TGCAGCGTTACCGGGGCCTCCTACGAGCAGTACTTC.

The V gene is TRBV21-1, the J gene TRBJ1-2; the tabulated D call, TRBD1, remains unverified against the DNA. TRBV21-1 is labeled a pseudogene. The CDR3 sequence is 16 residues long. CDR3 nucleotides: TGTGCCAGCAGCAAACCTGGGCGCTGCACGGGCTATGGCTACACCTTC. It is translated as CASSKPGRCTGYGYTF.

Comment on this clonotype: A much bigger clone sits one base away, suggesting this may be a read error. The V call is TRBV9, the J call TRBJ1-2; tentative D call: TRBD1 (6 bases). V was shortened by 3 bases and J by 4 bases, with 13 bases between the two germline ends. Germline assignment: CDR1 SGDLS and CDR2 YYNGEE. This CDR3 comprises 14 residues. The CDR3 is CASSANGGRYGYTF. CDR3 bases: TGTGCCAGCAGCGCTAACGGGGGGCGCTATGGCTACACCTTC.

The chain links TRBV30 to TRBJ1-2, with 7 nucleotides matching TRBD1. CDR1 and CDR2 (germline): GTSNPN, SVGIG (reference sequence). Trimming at V came to 2 bases and at J to 4 bases, leaving 4 bases not matched to a gene. CDR3 length: 13 residues. Written as DNA, the CDR3 is TGTGCCTGGAGTTCCGGGACAGCCTATGGCTACACCTTC. Protein product: CAWSSGTAYGYTF.

Details on this clonotype: This may arise from a read error, as a much more abundant clone is one base away. The chain is built from TRBV20-1 and TRBJ2-1; 11 positions agree with TRBD2. Germline CDR1 reads DFQATT; CDR2 reads SNEGSKA (reference sequence). V shed 1 base, J shed 13 bases, and the junction held 27 bases outside the gene matches. The CDR3 loop spans 20 amino acids. The CDR3 reads CSARALGTSGSTTTQETQFF. The CDR3 DNA reads TGCAGTGCTAGAGCCCTGGGTACTAGCGGGAGCACCACCACACAAGAGACCCAGTTCTTC.

The V and J genes are TRBV20-1 and TRBJ2-1; D may be TRBD1 or TRBD2 (5 bases each). The V and J ends lost 6 bases and 0 bases respectively, with 21 bases between them. CDR1 and CDR2 (germline): DFQATT, SNEGSKA (reference sequence). This CDR3 has 17 residues. CDR3 sequence reads: CSAPEGNRGSSYNEQFF. CDR3 DNA: TGCAGTGCCCCAGAGGGAAATCGGGGCTCCTCCTACAATGAGCAGTTCTTC.

The chain recombines TRBV7-9 with TRBJ2-3; no reliable D call. V lost 7 bases, J lost 3 bases, and 8 bases lay in between. Germline V lookup: CDR1 SEHNR, CDR2 FQNEAQ (reference sequence). The CDR3 sequence is 12 residues long. The CDR3 region is CASTFSTDTQYF. The CDR3 DNA reads TGTGCCAGCACCTTTTCTACAGATACGCAGTATTTT.

The V call is TRBV3-1, the J call TRBJ1-1; 8 bases align to TRBD1. After removal of 4 bases from V and 6 bases from J, the junction contained 7 bases not matched to a gene. Germline V gene lookup returns CDR1 LGHDT and CDR2 YNNKEL (reference sequence). The length of the CDR3 is 14 residues. Here the CDR3 DNA reads TGTGCCAGCAGCCTACAGGGGGTAGACGCTGAAGCTTTCTTT. This translates into CASSLQGVDAEAFF.

This clonotype showed up many times. V gene TRBV7-2 combines with J gene TRBJ2-7, with D possibly matching TRBD1 (5 bases). The CDR3 extends over 14 amino acids. Trimming left V 4 bases short and J 6 bases short, with 16 bases between. Germline values: CDR1 SGHTA, CDR2 FQGNSA. This chain's CDR3 is CASSWAPRVGEQYF. The CDR3 nucleotides read TGTGCCAGCAGCTGGGCCCCCAGGGTAGGCGAGCAGTACTTC.